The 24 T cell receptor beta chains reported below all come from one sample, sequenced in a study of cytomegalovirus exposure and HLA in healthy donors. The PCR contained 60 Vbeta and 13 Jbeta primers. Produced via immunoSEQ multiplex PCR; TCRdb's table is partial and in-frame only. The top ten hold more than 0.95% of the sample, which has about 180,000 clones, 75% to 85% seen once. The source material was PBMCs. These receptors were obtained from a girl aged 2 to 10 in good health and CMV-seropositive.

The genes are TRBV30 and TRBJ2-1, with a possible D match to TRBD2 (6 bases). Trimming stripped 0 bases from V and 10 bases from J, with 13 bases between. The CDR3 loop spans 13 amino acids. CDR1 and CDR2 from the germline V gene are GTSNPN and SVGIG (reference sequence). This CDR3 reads CAWSVHSGGEQFF. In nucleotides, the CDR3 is TGTGCCTGGAGTGTACACTCTGGGGGGGAGCAGTTCTTC. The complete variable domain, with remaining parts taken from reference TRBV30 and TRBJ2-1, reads SQTIHQWPATLVQPVGSPLSLECTVEGTSNPNLYWYRQAAGRGLQLLFYSVGIGQISSEVPQNLSASRPQDRQFILSSKKLLLSDSGFYLCAWSVHSGGEQFFGPGTRLTVL.

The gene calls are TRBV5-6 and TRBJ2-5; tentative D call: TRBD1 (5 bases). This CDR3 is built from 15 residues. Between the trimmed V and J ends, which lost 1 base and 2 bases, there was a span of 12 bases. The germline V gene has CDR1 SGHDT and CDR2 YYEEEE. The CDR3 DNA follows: TGTGCCAGCAGCTTGTTGCAGGGTGGGCAAGAGACCCAGTACTTC. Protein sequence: CASSLLQGGQETQYF.

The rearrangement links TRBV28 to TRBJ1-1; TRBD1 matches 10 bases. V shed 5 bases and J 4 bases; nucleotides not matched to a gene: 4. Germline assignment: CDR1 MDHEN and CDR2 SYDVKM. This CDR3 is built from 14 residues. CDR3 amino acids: CASSPGQGSTEAFF. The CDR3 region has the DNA TGTGCCAGCAGTCCGGGACAGGGGAGCACTGAAGCTTTCTTT. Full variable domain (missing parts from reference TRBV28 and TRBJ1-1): DVKVTQSSRYLVKRTGEKVFLECVQDMDHENMFWYRQDPGLGLRLIYFSYDVKMKEKGDIPEGYSVSREKKERFSLILESASTNQTSMYLCASSPGQGSTEAFFGQGTRLTVV.

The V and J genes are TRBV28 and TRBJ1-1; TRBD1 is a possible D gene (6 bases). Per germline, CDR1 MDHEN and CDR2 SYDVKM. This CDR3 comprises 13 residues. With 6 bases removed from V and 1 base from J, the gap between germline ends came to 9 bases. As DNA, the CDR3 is TGTGCCAGCAGACTACAGGGGAACACTGAAGCTTTCTTT. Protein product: CASRLQGNTEAFF.

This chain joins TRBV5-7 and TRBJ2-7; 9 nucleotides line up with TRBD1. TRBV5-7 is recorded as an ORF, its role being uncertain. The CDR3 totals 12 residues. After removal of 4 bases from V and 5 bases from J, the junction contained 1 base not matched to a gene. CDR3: CASSRDRDEQYF. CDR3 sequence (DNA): TGTGCCAGCAGCCGGGACAGGGACGAGCAGTACTTC.

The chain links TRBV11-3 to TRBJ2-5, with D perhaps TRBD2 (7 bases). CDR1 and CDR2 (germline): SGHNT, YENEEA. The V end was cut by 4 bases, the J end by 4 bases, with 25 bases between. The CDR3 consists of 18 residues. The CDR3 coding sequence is TGTGCCAGCAGCTACCCCGAGGGGCGCTGGGAGGGGGGAGAGACCCAGTACTTC. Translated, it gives CASSYPEGRWEGGETQYF.

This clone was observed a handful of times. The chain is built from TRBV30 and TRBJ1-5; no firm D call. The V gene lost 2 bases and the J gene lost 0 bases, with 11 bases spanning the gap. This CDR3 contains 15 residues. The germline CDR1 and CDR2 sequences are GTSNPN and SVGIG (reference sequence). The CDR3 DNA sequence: TGTGCCTGGAGTCGGCCAGACTATAGCAATCAGCCCCAGCATTTT. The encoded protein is CAWSRPDYSNQPQHF.

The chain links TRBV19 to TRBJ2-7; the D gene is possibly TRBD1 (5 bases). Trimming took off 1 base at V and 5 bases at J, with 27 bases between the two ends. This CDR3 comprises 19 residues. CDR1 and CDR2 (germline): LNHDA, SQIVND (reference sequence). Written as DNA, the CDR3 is TGTGCCAGTAGTATAGCTTTTCTTGGGTCAGGGTTAGTAAACCACGAGCAGTACTTC. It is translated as CASSIAFLGSGLVNHEQYF.

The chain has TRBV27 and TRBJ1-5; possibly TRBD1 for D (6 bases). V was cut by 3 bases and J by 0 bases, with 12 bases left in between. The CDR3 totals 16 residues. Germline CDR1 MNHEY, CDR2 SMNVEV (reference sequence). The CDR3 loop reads CASSFTGDISNQPQHF. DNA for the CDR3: TGTGCCAGCAGTTTTACTGGGGACATTAGCAATCAGCCCCAGCATTTT.

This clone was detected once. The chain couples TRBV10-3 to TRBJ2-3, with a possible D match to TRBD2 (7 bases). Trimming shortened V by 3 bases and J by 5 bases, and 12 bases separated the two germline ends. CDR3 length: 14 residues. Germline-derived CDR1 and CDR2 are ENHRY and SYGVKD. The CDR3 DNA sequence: TGTGCCATCAGTGAAGGGGAGGGGGGAGATACGCAGTATTTT. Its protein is CAISEGEGGDTQYF.

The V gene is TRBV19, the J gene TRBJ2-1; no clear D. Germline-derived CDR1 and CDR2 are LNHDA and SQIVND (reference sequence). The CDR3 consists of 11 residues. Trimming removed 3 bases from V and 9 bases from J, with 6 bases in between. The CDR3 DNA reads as TGTGCCAGTAGTATCCTAGGTGAGCAGTTCTTC. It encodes CASSILGEQFF.

The CDR3 here is CASSISSGRPPYEQYF. Here the CDR3 DNA reads TGTGCCAGTAGTATTAGCAGCGGGAGGCCTCCCTACGAGCAGTACTTC. J is TRBJ2-7 and V is TRBV19, with TRBD2 matching over 9 bases. J gave up 2 bases and V 3 bases, and 8 bases lay outside the gene matches. Germline V gene data show CDR1 as LNHDA and CDR2 as SQIVND (reference sequence). The CDR3 consists of 16 residues.

The CDR3 sequence is CASSPRGPSYNEQFF. The DNA of the CDR3 is TGTGCCAGCAGCCCACGAGGTCCTTCCTACAATGAGCAGTTCTTC. The chain combines TRBV27 with TRBJ2-1, with unresolved D. Trimming cost V 6 bases and J 1 base, with 13 bases left between them. The CDR3 has 15 amino acids. CDR1 MNHEY and CDR2 SMNVEV come from the germline V gene (reference sequence).

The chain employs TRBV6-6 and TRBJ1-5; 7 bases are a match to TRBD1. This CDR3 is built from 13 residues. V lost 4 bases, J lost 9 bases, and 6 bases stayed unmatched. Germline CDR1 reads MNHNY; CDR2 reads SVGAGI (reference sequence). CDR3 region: CASSWDRSRPQHF. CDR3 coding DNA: TGTGCCAGCAGTTGGGACAGAAGTCGGCCCCAGCATTTT.

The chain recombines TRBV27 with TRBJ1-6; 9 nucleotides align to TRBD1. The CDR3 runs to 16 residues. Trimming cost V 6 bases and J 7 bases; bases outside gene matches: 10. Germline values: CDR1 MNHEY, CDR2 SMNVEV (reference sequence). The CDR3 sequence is CASSHSGTGLNSPLHF. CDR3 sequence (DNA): TGTGCCAGCAGCCATTCCGGGACAGGGTTGAATTCACCCCTCCACTTT.

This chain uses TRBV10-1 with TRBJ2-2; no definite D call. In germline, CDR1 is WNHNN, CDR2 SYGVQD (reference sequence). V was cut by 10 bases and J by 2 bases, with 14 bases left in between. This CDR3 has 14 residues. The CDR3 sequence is CATTNFLNTGELFF. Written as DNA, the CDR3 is TGCGCCACTACTAATTTTCTCAACACCGGGGAGCTGTTTTTT.

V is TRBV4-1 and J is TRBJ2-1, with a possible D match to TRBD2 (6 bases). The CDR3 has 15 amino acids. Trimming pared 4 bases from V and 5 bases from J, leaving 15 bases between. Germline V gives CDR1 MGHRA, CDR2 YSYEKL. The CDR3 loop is CASSLRGSSNNEQFF. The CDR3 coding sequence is TGCGCCAGCAGCCTCCGGGGGAGTAGTAACAATGAGCAGTTCTTC.

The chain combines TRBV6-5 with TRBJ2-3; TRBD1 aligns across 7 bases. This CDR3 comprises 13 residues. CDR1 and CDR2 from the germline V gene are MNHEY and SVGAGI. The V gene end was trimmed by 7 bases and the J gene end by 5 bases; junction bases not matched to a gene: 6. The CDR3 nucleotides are TGTGCCAGCAAACCGACAGGGAGAGATACGCAGTATTTT. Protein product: CASKPTGRDTQYF.

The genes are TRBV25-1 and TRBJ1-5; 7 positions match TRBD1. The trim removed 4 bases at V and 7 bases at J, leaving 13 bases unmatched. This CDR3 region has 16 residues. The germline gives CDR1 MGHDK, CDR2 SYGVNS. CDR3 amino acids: CASSGRQGLADQPQHF. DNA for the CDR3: TGTGCCAGCAGTGGAAGACAGGGATTAGCAGACCAGCCCCAGCATTTT.

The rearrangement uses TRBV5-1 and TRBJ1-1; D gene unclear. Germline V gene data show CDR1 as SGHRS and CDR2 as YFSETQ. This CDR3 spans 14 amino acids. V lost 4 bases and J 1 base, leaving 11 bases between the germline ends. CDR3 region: CASSLGLENTEAFF. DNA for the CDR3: TGCGCCAGCAGCCTAGGACTGGAGAACACTGAAGCTTTCTTT.

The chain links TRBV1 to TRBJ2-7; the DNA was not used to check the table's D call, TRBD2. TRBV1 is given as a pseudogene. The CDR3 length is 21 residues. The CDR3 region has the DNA TGCACCAGCAGCCAAGCTTCCGTCGTCGCGGGAAACCCCGGGGCGCCCTACGAGCAGTACTTC. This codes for CTSSQASVVAGNPGAPYEQYF.

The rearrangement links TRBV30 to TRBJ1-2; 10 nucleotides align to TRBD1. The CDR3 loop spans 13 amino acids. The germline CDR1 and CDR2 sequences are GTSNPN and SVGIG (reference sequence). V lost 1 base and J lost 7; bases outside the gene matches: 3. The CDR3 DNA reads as TGTGCCTGGAGTGGGGGGACAGGGGTTGGCTACACCTTC. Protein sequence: CAWSGGTGVGYTF.

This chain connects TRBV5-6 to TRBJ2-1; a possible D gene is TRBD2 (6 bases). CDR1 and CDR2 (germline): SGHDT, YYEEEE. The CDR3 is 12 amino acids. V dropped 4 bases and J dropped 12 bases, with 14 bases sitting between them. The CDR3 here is CASSPPAGGQFF. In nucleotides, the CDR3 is TGTGCCAGCAGCCCCCCTGCCGGGGGGCAGTTCTTC. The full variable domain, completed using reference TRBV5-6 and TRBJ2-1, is DAGVTQSPTHLIKTRGQQVTLRCSPKSGHDTVSWYQQALGQGPQFIFQYYEEEERQRGNFPDRFSGHQFPNYSSELNVNALLLGDSALYLCASSPPAGGQFFGPGTRLTVL.

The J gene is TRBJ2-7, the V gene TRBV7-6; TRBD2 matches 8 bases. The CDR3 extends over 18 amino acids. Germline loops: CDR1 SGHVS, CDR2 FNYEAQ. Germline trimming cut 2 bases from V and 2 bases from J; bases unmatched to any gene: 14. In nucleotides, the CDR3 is TGTGCCAGCAGCTTATCAGGGGTCGCTGGCGGGGGGACCTACGAGCAGTACTTC. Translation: CASSLSGVAGGGTYEQYF. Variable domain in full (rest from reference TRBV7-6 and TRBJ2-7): GAGVSQSPRYKVTKRGQDVALRCDPISGHVSLYWYRQALGQGPEFLTYFNYEAQQDKSGLPNDRFSAERPEGSISTLTIQRTEQRDSAMYRCASSLSGVAGGGTYEQYFGPGTRLTVT.